This TCR beta chain came from a study of CD8+ T cells in alopecia areata. RNA, once extracted, was reverse transcribed into cDNA for use as the sequencing template. Method: immunoSEQ multiplex PCR; TCRdb's copy keeps in-frame clones and lacks some. Of some 190,000 clones in the sample, roughly three fifths are singletons; the top ten hold about 0.65%. Treatment: oral pan-JAK inhibitor, 5-10 mg twice daily. The CDR3 sequence is 15 residues long. The germline gives CDR1 MGHRA, CDR2 YSYEKL. The ends lost 0 bases at V and 4 bases at J; junction bases unmatched: 1. This clone was counted a few times. The chain has TRBV4-1 and TRBJ1-1, with 11 bases identical to TRBD1. Source: CD4+ T cells sorted from blood, taken at week 4, from a patient treated with tofacitinib. The clonotype was recovered from a human donor with alopecia areata. CDR3 amino acids: CASSQEGTGGTEAFF. The CDR3 DNA sequence: TGCGCCAGCAGCCAAGAGGGGACAGGGGGCACTGAAGCTTTCTTT.